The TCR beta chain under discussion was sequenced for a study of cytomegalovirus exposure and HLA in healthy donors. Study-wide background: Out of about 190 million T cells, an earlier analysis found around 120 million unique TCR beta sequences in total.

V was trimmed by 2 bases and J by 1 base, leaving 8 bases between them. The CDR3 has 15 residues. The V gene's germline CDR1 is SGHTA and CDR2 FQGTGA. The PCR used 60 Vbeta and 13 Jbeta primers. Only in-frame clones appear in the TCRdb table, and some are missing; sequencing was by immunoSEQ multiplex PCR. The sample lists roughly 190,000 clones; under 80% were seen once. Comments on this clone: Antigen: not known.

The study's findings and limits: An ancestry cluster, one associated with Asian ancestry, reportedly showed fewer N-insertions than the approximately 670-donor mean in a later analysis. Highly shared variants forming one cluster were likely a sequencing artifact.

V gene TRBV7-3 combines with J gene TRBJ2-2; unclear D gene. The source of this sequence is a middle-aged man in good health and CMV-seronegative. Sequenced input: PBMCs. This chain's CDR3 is CASSLYPGNTGELFF. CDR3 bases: TGTGCCAGCAGCTTATATCCAGGGAACACCGGGGAGCTGTTTTTT. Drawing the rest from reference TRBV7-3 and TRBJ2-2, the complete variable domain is GAGVSQTPSNKVTEKGKYVELRCDPISGHTALYWYRQSLGQGPEFLIYFQGTGAADDSGLPNDRFFAVRPEGSVSTLKIQRTERGDSAVYLCASSLYPGNTGELFFGEGSRLTVL.